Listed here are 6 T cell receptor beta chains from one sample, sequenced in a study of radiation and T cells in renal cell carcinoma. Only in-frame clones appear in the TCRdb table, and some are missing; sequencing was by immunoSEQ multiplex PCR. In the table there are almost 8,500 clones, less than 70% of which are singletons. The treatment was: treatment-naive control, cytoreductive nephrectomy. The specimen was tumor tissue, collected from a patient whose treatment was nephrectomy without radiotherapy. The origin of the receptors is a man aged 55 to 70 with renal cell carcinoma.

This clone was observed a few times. CDR3 nucleotides: TGTGCCAGCAGCTTAGGCGAACAGGAGAGTCAGCCCCAGCATTTT. This encodes CASSLGEQESQPQHF. The V call is TRBV7-9, the J call TRBJ1-5; perhaps TRBD1 as D (5 bases). The V and J ends lost 1 base and 6 bases respectively, with 13 bases between them. Germline CDR1 SEHNR, CDR2 FQNEAQ (reference sequence). This CDR3 region has 15 residues.

The chain's CDR3 is CASSLDREGLEQYF. The CDR3 DNA sequence: TGCGCCAGCAGCTTGGATAGGGAGGGTCTCGAGCAGTACTTC. V and J are TRBV5-1 and TRBJ2-7; 7 nucleotides match TRBD2. Germline CDR1 SGHRS, CDR2 YFSETQ. The ends lost 0 bases at V and 6 bases at J; junction bases unmatched: 6. The CDR3 extends over 14 amino acids.

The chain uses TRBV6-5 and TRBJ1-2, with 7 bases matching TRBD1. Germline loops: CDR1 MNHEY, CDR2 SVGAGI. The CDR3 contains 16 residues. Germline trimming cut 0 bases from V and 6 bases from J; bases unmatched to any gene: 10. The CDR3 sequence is CASSYSPGGDIDGYTF. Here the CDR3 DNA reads TGTGCCAGCAGTTACTCACCAGGGGGGGATATTGATGGCTACACCTTC.

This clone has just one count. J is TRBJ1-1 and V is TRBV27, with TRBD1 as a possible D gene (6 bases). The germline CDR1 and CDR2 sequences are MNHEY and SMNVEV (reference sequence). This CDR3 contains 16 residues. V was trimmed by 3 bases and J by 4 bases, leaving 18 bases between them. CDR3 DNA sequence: TGTGCCAGCAGTTTTCTTCCCCTAAAGGGGGGCACTGAAGCTTTCTTT. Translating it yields CASSFLPLKGGTEAFF.

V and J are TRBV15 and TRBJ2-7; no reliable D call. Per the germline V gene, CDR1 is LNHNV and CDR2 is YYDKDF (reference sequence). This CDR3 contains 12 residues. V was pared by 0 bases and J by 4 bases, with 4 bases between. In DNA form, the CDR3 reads TGTGCCACCAGCAGAGACAGTTACGAGCAGTACTTC. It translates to CATSRDSYEQYF.

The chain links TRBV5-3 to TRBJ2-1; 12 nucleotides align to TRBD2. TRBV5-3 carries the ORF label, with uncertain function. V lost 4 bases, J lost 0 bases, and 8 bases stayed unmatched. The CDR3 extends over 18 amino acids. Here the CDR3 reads CARSKTSGSGSSYNEQFF. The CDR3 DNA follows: TGTGCCAGAAGCAAGACTAGCGGGAGTGGGAGCTCCTACAATGAGCAGTTCTTC.